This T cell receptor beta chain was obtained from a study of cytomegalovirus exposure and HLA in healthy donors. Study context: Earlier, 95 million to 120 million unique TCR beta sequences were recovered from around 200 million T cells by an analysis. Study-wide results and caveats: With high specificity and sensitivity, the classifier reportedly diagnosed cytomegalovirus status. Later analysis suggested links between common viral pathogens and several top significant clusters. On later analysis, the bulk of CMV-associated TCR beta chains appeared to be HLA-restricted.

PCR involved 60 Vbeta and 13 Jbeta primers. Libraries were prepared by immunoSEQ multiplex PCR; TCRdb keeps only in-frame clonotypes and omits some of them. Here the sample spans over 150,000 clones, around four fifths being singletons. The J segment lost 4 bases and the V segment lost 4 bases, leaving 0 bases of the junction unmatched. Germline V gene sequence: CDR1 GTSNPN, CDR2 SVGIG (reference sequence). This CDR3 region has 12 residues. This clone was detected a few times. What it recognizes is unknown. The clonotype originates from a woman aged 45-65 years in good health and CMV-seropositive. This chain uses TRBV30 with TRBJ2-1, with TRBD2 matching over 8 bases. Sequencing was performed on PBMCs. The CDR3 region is CAWTSGYNEQFF. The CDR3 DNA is TGTGCCTGGACTAGCGGGTACAATGAGCAGTTCTTC.